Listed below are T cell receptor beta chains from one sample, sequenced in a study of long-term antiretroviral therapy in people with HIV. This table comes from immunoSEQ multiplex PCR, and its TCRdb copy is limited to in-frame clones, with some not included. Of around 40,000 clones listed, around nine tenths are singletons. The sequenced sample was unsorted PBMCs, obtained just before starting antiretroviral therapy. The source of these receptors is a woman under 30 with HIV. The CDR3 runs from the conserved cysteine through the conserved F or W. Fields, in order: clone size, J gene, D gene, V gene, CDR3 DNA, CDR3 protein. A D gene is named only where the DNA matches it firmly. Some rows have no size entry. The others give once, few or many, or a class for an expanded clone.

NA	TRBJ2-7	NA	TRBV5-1	TGCGCCAGCAGCCTGGAGGGGCGGGGCCTTAGTTCGGAGTACTTC	CASSLEGRGLSSEYF
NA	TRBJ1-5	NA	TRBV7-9	TGTGCCAGCAGCTTAGCAGGGGAGAGGGTTCAGCCCCAGCATTTT	CASSLAGERVQPQHF
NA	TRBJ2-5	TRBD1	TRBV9	TGTGCCAGCAGCGTAGACAGGGGGCAGACCCAGTACTTC	CASSVDRGQTQYF
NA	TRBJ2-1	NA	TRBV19	TGTGCCAGTAGTATGGGTGGGGGCATCACAGGCTACAATGAGCAGTTCTTC	CASSMGGGITGYNEQFF
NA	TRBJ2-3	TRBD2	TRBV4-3	TGCGCCAGCAGCCAACCAGGAGCGGGAGGGGTCACAGATACGCAGTATTTT	CASSQPGAGGVTDTQYF
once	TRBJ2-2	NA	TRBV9	TGTGCCAGCAGCGTAATCCAGGGTGGGACCGGGGAGCTGTTTTTT	CASSVIQGGTGELFF
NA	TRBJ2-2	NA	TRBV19	TGTGCCAGTAGTCCAGGAAACAGGAAGAACACCGGGGAGCTGTTTTTT	CASSPGNRKNTGELFF
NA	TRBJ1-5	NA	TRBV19	TGTGCCAGTAGCCCGGATAGCAATCAGCCCCAGCATTTT	CASSPDSNQPQHF
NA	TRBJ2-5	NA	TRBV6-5	TGTGCCAGAAAGATGACTAGGCCCCGGGAGACCCAGTACTTC	CARKMTRPRETQYF
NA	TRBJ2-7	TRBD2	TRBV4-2	TGTGCCAGCAGCCGCATCAGGACGGGACTAGCGTCCTACGAGCAGTACTTC	CASSRIRTGLASYEQYF
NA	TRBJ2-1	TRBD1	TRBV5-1	TGCGCCAGCAGCTCGGGGACAGCCCGCTACAATGAGCAGTTCTTC	CASSSGTARYNEQFF
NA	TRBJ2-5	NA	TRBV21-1	TGTGCCAGCAGCAAAGGGGACCGGGTCCCGGCAGAAGGGAACCAAGAGACCCAGTACTTC	CASSKGDRVPAEGNQETQYF
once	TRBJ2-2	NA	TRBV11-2	TGTGCCAGCAGCAGCCGACAGGCGAACACCGGGGAGCTGTTTTTT	CASSSRQANTGELFF
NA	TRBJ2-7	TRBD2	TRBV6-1	TGTGCCAGCAGTGAAGAGACTAGCGGGAGCACCGAGCAGTACTTC	CASSEETSGSTEQYF
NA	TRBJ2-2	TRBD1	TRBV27	TGTGCCAGCAGTTTATTCGGACAGGGGACCGGGGAGCTGTTTTTT	CASSLFGQGTGELFF
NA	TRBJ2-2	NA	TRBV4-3	TGCGCCAGCCGACGCGTTTCGGACACCGGGGAGCTGTTTTTT	CASRRVSDTGELFF
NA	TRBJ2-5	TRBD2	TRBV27	TGTGCCAGCAGTTTATATCCCCCCTTACTAGCGGGAGGGCAGGGGTACCAAGAGACCCAGTACTTC	CASSLYPPLLAGGQGYQETQYF
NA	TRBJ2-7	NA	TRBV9	TGTGCCAGCAGCGTAGACCCATTCTTGACCCCCAGCGACGAGCAGTACTTC	CASSVDPFLTPSDEQYF
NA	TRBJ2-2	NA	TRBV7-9	TGTGCCTCGGGATTTACCACCGGGGAGCTGTTTTTT	CASGFTTGELFF
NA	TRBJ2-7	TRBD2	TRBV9	TGTGCCAGCAGCGTAACGGAGCGGGAGGGCTACGAGCAGTACTTC	CASSVTEREGYEQYF
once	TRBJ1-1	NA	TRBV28	TGTGCCAGCAGTTTGCAGGGGTTCTCCGACACTGAAGCTTTCTTT	CASSLQGFSDTEAFF
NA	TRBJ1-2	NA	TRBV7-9	TGTGCCAGCAGCTTAGAGGGGGGCCCCAACTATGGCTACACCTTC	CASSLEGGPNYGYTF
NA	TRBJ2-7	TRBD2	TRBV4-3	TGCGCCAGCAGCCAAGGACTTAGCGGGATTGGGGACGAGCAGTACTTC	CASSQGLSGIGDEQYF
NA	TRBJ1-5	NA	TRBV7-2	TGTGCCAGCAGCTTAGCGGGAGAGAACAATCAGCCCCAGCATTTT	CASSLAGENNQPQHF
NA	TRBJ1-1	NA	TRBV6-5	TGTGCCAGCACCCGACGGGCCAAGTGGACTGAAGCTTTCTTT	CASTRRAKWTEAFF
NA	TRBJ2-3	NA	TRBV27	TGTGCCAGCAGTCCTGACCCAGATACGCAGTATTTT	CASSPDPDTQYF
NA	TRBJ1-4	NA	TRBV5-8	TGTGCCAGCAGCTTTCCAGGGCTAACTAATGAAAAACTGTTTTTT	CASSFPGLTNEKLFF
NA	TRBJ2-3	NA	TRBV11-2	TGTGCCAGCAGCTTTGGAGGCCGGGAAGCAGATACGCAGTATTTT	CASSFGGREADTQYF
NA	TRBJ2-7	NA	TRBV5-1	TGCGCCAGCAGCTTTACGGGGACCACCTACGAGCAGTACTTC	CASSFTGTTYEQYF
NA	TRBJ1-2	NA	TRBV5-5	TGTGCCAGCAGCCTCCGCAGGACGGACTATGGCTACACCTTC	CASSLRRTDYGYTF
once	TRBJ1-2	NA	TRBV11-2	TGTGCCAGCGCTTCATTCAACGATGGCTACACCTTC	CASASFNDGYTF
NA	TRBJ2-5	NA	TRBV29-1	TGCAGCGTTGACGGGTGGGATGGACAAGAGACCCAGTACTTC	CSVDGWDGQETQYF